One sample yielded the 16 T cell receptor beta chains listed below, sequenced in a study of T cell changes during pregnancy in multiple sclerosis. Sequenced by immunoSEQ multiplex PCR; TCRdb stores in-frame clones only, minus some. The sample includes fewer than 50,000 clones, roughly 93% of them seen just once. The source material was CD8+ T cells from peripheral blood mononuclear cells, sampled in the third trimester of pregnancy. The receptors derive from a female donor with multiple sclerosis, enrolled in a pregnancy study.

The chain uses TRBV6-5 and TRBJ2-1; 11 bases match TRBD2. J lost 6 bases, V lost 3 bases, and 7 bases had no gene match. The CDR3 consists of 16 residues. Germline V gene sequence: CDR1 MNHEY, CDR2 SVGAGI. CDR3 protein: CASSYSGTSGTNEQFF. The CDR3 DNA sequence: TGTGCCAGCAGTTATTCCGGGACTAGCGGTACCAATGAGCAGTTCTTC.

This clone appeared once. The chain employs TRBV6-6 and TRBJ2-3; 10 bases line up with TRBD2. The germline gives CDR1 MNHNY, CDR2 SVGAGI (reference sequence). Unmatched junction bases numbered 4, after V lost 7 bases and J lost 3 bases. CDR3 length: 14 amino acids. CDR3 residues: CASNPSGRTDTQYF. In DNA form, the CDR3 reads TGTGCCAGCAATCCTAGCGGGAGAACAGATACGCAGTATTTT.

Written as DNA, the CDR3 is TGTGCCAGCAGCTCTAGCGGGAGCCCCTCCTACGAGCAGTACTTC. It is translated as CASSSSGSPSYEQYF. The chain joins TRBV4-2 to TRBJ2-7; TRBD2 aligns across 10 bases. The V gene's germline CDR1 is LGHNA and CDR2 YNFKEQ. The CDR3 totals 15 residues. J was trimmed by 0 bases and V by 5 bases; bases with no gene match: 4.

V and J are TRBV10-3 and TRBJ2-7; 10 bases fit TRBD2. This CDR3 has 15 amino acids. V shed 4 bases, J shed 0 bases, and the junction held 3 bases outside the gene matches. Germline values: CDR1 ENHRY, CDR2 SYGVKD. DNA of the CDR3: TGTGCCATCAGTGGATCTAGCGGGAGCTCCTACGAGCAGTACTTC. This gives the protein CAISGSSGSSYEQYF.

The chain employs TRBV27 and TRBJ2-3; no clear D gene. The germline V gene encodes CDR1 MNHEY and CDR2 SMNVEV (reference sequence). The V end was cut by 5 bases, the J end by 6 bases, with 6 bases between. CDR3 size: 11 residues. The CDR3 here is CASSTDDTQYF. CDR3 nucleotides: TGTGCCAGCAGTACAGATGATACGCAGTATTTT.

This chain joins TRBV21-1 and TRBJ1-1. TRBV21-1 is a recognized pseudogene. The CDR3 extends over 20 amino acids. CDR3 nucleotides: TGTGCCAGCAGCCTTATTTCACCTCGATTTTCATTGGGGGGGCCCACTGAAGCTTTCTTT. This gives the protein CASSLISPRFSLGGPTEAFF.

V usage is TRBV19 and J usage is TRBJ1-5; D is undetermined. The CDR3 totals 15 residues. The V gene lost 3 bases and the J gene lost 0 bases, with 9 bases spanning the gap. Germline lookup yields CDR1 LNHDA and CDR2 SQIVND (reference sequence). The CDR3: CASSIPLSSNQPQHF. The CDR3 DNA reads TGTGCCAGTAGTATTCCCCTGTCTAGCAATCAGCCCCAGCATTTT. Full variable domain (outside the CDR3, taken from reference TRBV19 and TRBJ1-5): DGGITQSPKYLFRKEGQNVTLSCEQNLNHDAMYWYRQDPGQGLRLIYYSQIVNDFQKGDIAEGYSVSREKKESFPLTVTSAQKNPTAFYLCASSIPLSSNQPQHFGDGTRLSIL.

In this sample, this clone turned up once. The CDR3 DNA reads as TGTGCCAGCAGTTTAGCGGGGGGGCCTGGCTACACCTTC. This translates into CASSLAGGPGYTF. The chain is built from TRBV28 and TRBJ1-2; D perhaps matches TRBD1 (6 bases). This CDR3 spans 13 amino acids. CDR1 MDHEN and CDR2 SYDVKM come from the germline V gene. V was cut by 2 bases and J by 7 bases, with 11 bases left in between.

The chain combines TRBV7-6 with TRBJ1-1; 8 bases are a match to TRBD1. CDR1 SGHVS and CDR2 FNYEAQ come from the germline V gene. This CDR3 region has 14 residues. Germline trimming cut 4 bases from V and 2 bases from J; bases unmatched to any gene: 3. As DNA, the CDR3 is TGTGCCAGCAGCTCCAGGGGGCTTAACACTGAAGCTTTCTTT. This sequence encodes CASSSRGLNTEAFF.

In its sample, this clone was seen many times. The chain carries TRBV7-3 and TRBJ2-2, with TRBD1 matching over 7 bases. Germline V gene lookup returns CDR1 SGHTA and CDR2 FQGTGA. V trimming: 8 bases; J trimming: 6 bases; junction bases outside the gene matches: 0. CDR3 length: 11 residues. CDR3 nucleotide sequence: TGTGCCAGCGGGACAGCCGGGGAGCTGTTTTTT. It translates to CASGTAGELFF.

The rearrangement uses TRBV30 and TRBJ2-7; the D gene is possibly TRBD1 (5 bases). The germline V gene encodes CDR1 GTSNPN and CDR2 SVGIG (reference sequence). V was trimmed by 2 bases and J by 3 bases, leaving 8 bases between them. The CDR3 runs to 12 residues. The DNA for the CDR3 is TGTGCCTGGAGTCTTCAGGGCTACGAGCAGTACTTC. This gives the protein CAWSLQGYEQYF.

The chain combines TRBV5-4 with TRBJ2-7, with D perhaps TRBD2 (5 bases). This CDR3 has 13 residues. The ends were cut back, 8 bases at V and 1 base at J, with 13 bases in the middle. Per the germline V gene, CDR1 is SGHNT and CDR2 is YYREEE (reference sequence). This chain's CDR3 is CASRSSGSYEQYF. The CDR3 DNA is TGTGCCAGTCGCTCCAGCGGTTCCTACGAGCAGTACTTC.

The chain uses TRBV10-2 and TRBJ2-1; D is perhaps TRBD2 (5 bases). The CDR3 runs 15 residues. Germline V gene data show CDR1 as WSHSY and CDR2 as SAAADI. Trimming cost V 3 bases and J 7 bases, with 16 bases left between them. This CDR3 reads CASSESAGIENEQFF. Written as DNA, the CDR3 is TGCGCCAGCAGTGAATCAGCCGGGATAGAAAATGAGCAGTTCTTC.

This clone occurred once. The rearrangement links TRBV11-3 to TRBJ1-5; D uncertain. V dropped 3 bases and J dropped 2 bases, with 8 bases sitting between them. The CDR3 runs to 14 residues. From germline, CDR1 is SGHNT and CDR2 YENEEA. CDR3 protein: CASSFLRGNQPQHF. The CDR3 coding sequence is TGTGCCAGCAGCTTCCTACGGGGCAATCAGCCCCAGCATTTT.

The chain recombines TRBV5-6 with TRBJ2-1; the match to TRBD2 covers 11 bases. Germline V gene sequence: CDR1 SGHDT, CDR2 YYEEEE. Trimming took 5 bases from V and 5 from J; bases not matched to a gene: 6. The CDR3 covers 15 residues. The CDR3, as DNA: TGTGCCAGCAGTCCGTGGGGACTAGCGGACAATGAGCAGTTCTTC. Translating it yields CASSPWGLADNEQFF.

The J gene is TRBJ2-7, the V gene TRBV7-2; 10 bases align to TRBD2. CDR1 and CDR2 (germline): SGHTA, FQGNSA. CDR3 length: 15 residues. The ends lost 5 bases at V and 3 bases at J; junction bases unmatched: 7. The CDR3 reads CASSTRTSGGYEQYF. The CDR3 DNA reads TGTGCCAGCAGCACCCGGACTAGCGGAGGCTACGAGCAGTACTTC.